This T cell receptor beta chain was retrieved from a study of OX40 agonist ivuxolimab in advanced cancers. For the study at large: Head and neck, renal cell, melanoma or hepatocellular carcinoma were the cancers that dose-escalation patients had. Participants averaged about 66 years of age (range about 23 to 80) and were roughly 80% male. Study conclusions and caveats: By week 6 at 0.1 to 3.0 mg/kg, blood CD4+ and CD8+ T cells had expanded clonally.

CDR1 is SGDLS and CDR2 is YYNGEE in the germline V gene. Trimming shortened V by 3 bases and J by 4 bases, and 7 bases separated the two germline ends. CDR3 length equals 12 residues. The data were produced by immunoSEQ multiplex PCR, yet TCRdb's version contains in-frame clones alone and is incomplete. The sample carries tens of thousands of clones, around 81% recorded once. In regard to this clone: The antigen is undetermined.

If patients had autoimmune disease history or systemic immunosuppression, they were excluded. The receptor comes from an adult with an advanced solid tumor such as melanoma, head and neck, liver or kidney cancer. The source was CD4+ or CD8+ T cells sorted from blood, collected in a trial of the OX40 agonist ivuxolimab. The J gene is TRBJ1-2, the V gene TRBV9; D is ambiguous. CDR3: CASSAHSYGYTF. CDR3 coding DNA: TGTGCCAGCAGCGCCCACAGCTATGGCTACACCTTC.